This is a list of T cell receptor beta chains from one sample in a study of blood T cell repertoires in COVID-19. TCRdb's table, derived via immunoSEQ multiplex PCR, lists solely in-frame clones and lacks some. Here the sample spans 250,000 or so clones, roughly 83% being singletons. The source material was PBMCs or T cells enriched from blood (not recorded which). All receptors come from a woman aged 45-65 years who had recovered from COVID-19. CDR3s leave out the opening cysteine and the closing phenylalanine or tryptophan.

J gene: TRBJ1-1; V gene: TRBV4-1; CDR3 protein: ASSQVLRSRNTEAF
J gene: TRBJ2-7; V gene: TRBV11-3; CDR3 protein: ASSSQLGDRKSSYEQY
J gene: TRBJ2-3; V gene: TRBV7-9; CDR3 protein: ASSWTGDTQY
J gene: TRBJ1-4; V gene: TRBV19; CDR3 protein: ASSVRRGLEKLF
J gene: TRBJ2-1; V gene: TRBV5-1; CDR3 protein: ASSLDESGRAYDEQF
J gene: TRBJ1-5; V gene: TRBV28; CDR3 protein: ASRYPGTGGNQPQH
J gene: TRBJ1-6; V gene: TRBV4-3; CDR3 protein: ASSQDRQFLNLH
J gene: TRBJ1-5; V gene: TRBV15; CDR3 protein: ATSPTDGTLSNQPQH
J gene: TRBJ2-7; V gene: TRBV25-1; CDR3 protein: ASSSEGTSPGYYEQY
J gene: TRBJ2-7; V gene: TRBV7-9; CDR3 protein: ASSRGVYEQY
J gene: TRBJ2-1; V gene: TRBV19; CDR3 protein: ASSKNRGPEYEQF
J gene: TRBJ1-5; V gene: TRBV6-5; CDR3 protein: ASSREANQPQH
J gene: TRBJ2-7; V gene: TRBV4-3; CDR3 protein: ASSQDVGLGQY
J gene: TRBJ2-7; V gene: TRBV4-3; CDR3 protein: ASSRDVGENATYEQY
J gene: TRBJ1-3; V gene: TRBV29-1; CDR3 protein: SVAPTGAGNTIY
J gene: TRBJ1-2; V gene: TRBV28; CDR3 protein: ASVVGQGLLYYGYT
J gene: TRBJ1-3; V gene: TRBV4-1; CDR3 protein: ASRSLGGTIY
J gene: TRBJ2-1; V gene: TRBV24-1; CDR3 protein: ATSSGGSYNEQF
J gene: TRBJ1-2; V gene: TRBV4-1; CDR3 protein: ASSPGTEPV
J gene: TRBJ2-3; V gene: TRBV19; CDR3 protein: ASRKGAVKDTQY
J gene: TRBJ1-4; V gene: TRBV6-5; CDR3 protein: ASSYEGVNEKLF
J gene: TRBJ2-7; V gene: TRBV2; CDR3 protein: ASRAPGQGPYEQY
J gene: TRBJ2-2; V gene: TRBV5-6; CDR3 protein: ASHSLSHRGGGELF
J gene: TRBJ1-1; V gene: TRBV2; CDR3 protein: ASLRDRGIAEAF
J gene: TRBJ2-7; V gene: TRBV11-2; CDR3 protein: ASRPRDRPSYEQY
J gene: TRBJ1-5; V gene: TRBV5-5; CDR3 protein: ASSLLQGSVQPQH
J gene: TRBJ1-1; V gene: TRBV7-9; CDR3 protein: ASSLRGDRNTEAF
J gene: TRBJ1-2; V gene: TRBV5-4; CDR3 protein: ASSLSGSNYGYT
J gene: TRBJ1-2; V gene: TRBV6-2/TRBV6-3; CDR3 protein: ASSPRTGVGGYT
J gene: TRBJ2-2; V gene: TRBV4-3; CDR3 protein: ASALFLAGGNTGELF
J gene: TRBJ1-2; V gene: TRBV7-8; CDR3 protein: ASSLDGVGENYGYT
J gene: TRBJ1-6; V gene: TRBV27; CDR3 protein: ASSPALLAAYNSPLH
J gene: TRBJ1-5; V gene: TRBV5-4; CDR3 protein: ASSLWQSDQPQH
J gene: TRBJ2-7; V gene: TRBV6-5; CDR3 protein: ASSYSSGSYEQY
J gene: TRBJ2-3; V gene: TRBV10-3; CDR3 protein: AISESSHLAGGHGTDTQY
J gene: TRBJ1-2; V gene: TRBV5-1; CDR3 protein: ASSIGTGYGYT
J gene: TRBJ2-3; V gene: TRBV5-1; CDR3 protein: ASSPGRGDTQY
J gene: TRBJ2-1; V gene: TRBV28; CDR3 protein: ASHGRGEQF
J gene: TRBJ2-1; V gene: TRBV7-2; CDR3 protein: ASSFGGRDYNEQF
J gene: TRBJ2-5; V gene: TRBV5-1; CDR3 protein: ASSRGLAGAETQY
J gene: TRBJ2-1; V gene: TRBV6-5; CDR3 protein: ASSERVSYNEQF
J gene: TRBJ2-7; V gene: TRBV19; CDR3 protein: ASSIAGTDPYEQY
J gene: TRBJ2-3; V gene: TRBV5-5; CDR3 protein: ASSPGTSGRPQY
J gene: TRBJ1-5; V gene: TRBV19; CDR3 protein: ASSKRPGQGAESNQPQH
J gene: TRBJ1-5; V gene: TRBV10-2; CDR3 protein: ASSDTSDRWH
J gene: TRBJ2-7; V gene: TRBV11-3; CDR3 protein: ASSFAGYEQY
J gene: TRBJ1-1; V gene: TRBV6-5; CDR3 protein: ASKGTSEAF
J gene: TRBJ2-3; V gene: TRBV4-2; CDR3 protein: ASSQDPTGDRRDTQY
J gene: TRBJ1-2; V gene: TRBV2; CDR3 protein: ASSRTANYGYT
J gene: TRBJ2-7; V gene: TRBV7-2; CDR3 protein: ASSKPGGARPYEQY
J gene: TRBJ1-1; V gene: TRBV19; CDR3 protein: ASSLLANGDTEAF